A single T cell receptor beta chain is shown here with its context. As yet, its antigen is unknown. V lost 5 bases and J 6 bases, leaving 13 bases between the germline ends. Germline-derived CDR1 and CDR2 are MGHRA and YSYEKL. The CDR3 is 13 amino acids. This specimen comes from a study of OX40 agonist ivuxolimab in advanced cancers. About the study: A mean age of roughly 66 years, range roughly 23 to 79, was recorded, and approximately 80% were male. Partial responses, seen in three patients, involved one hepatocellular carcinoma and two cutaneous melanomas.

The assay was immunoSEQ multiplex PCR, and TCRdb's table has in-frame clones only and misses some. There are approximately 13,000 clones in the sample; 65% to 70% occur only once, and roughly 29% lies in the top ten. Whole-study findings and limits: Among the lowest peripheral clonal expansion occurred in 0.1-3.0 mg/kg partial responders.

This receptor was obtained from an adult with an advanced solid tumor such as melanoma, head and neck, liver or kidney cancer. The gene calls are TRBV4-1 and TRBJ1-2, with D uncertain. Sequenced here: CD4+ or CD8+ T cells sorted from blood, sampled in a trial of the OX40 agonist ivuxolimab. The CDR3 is CASSFDTTHGYTF. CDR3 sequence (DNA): TGCGCCAGCAGCTTCGACACGACACATGGCTACACCTTC.